What follows describes a single T cell receptor (beta chain). The data are from a study of blood T cell repertoires in COVID-19. Study information: Donors in the United States, Italy and Spain gave samples during acute or convalescent COVID-19. In each case, the material was cDNA or gDNA derived from T cells, B-cell-depleted T cells, or PBMCs.

The authors' processing: The authors estimated nucleated cell counts from reference gene primer amplification. Produced via immunoSEQ multiplex PCR; TCRdb's table is partial and in-frame only. That table furnishes V, J and clone size, whereas the DNA furnished D and trimming. The sample has some 200,000 clones; roughly 84% are singletons. The CDR3 spans 16 residues. The J segment lost 2 bases and the V segment lost 3 bases, leaving 6 bases of the junction unmatched. Germline values: CDR1 MDHEN, CDR2 SYDVKM. The J gene is TRBJ2-3, the V gene TRBV28; 9 bases line up with TRBD1. This TCR was recovered from a man aged 25-45 years in a cohort exposed to, infected with or recovered from COVID-19 (not recorded which). The material sequenced was PBMCs or T cells enriched from blood (not recorded which). The DNA of the CDR3 is TGTGCCAGCAGTTTTGGGGACAGGGACGCCACAGATACGCAGTATTTT. Amino acids: CASSFGDRDATDTQYF.